A selection of T cell receptor beta chains follows, all from one sample in a study of shared clonotypes between healthy human individuals. The method was immunoSEQ multiplex PCR; TCRdb's version includes in-frame clones alone and lacks a portion of them. This table holds tens of thousands of clones, about 63% found once. The sample comprised memory CD8+ T cells sorted from blood. The receptors stem from a man aged 25-45 years in good health. The CDR3 runs from the conserved cysteine through the conserved F or W. The D gene is left open where the match is weak. The size of a clone is reported for some rows only, either as once, few or many, or as a class for expanded clones.

abundance	d_gene	v_gene	j_gene	CDR3aa	CDR3nt
once	-	TRBV2	TRBJ1-2	CASEEGFDYGYTF	TGTGCCAGCGAAGAGGGGTTTGACTATGGCTACACCTTC
-	-	TRBV9	TRBJ2-2	CASSVSSEPTGELFF	TGTGCCAGCAGCGTAAGCTCGGAACCAACCGGGGAGCTGTTTTTT
-	-	TRBV10-1	TRBJ2-6	CASSESGCLGAWGGANVLTF	TGCGCCAGCAGTGAGTCTGGGTGTTTAGGGGCTTGGGGCGGAGCCAACGTCCTGACTTTC
many	-	TRBV4-1	TRBJ2-5	CASRGMQETQYF	TGCGCCAGCCGGGGGATGCAAGAGACCCAGTACTTC
-	TRBD1	TRBV11-2	TRBJ1-3	CASRGTGSLSGNTIYF	TGTGCCAGCAGGGGGACAGGGTCTCTCTCTGGAAACACCATATATTTT
few	TRBD1	TRBV29-1	TRBJ2-7	CSVRPGQGYEQYF	TGCAGCGTCCGTCCGGGACAGGGGTACGAGCAGTACTTC
many	-	TRBV4-3	TRBJ1-1	CASSFIQMNTEAFF	TGCGCCAGCAGTTTTATCCAGATGAACACTGAAGCTTTCTTT
few	-	TRBV7-2	TRBJ2-5	CASSPWVGETQYF	TGTGCCAGCAGCCCCTGGGTGGGAGAGACCCAGTACTTC
-	-	TRBV7-9	TRBJ2-2	CASSSGQLNTGELFF	TGTGCCAGCAGCTCGGGACAACTGAACACCGGGGAGCTGTTTTTT
-	-	TRBV6-4	TRBJ2-7	CASSATDSYEQYF	TGTGCCAGCAGTGCGACGGACTCCTACGAGCAGTACTTC
-	-	TRBV23-1	TRBJ2-3	CASSPPVGCTDTQYF	TGCGCCAGCAGCCCCCCGGTCGGGTGCACAGATACGCAGTATTTT
-	-	TRBV25-1	TRBJ1-5	CASSGETGKNQPQHF	TGTGCCAGCAGTGGAGAGACAGGTAAAAACCAGCCCCAGCATTTT
many	-	TRBV29-1	TRBJ2-3	CSVEGTDLSTDTQYF	TGCAGCGTTGAAGGGACAGATTTAAGCACAGATACGCAGTATTTT
-	-	TRBV2	TRBJ2-7	CASRPTGLFGEQYF	TGTGCCAGCAGACCGACAGGCCTTTTTGGCGAGCAGTACTTC
many	TRBD1	TRBV15	TRBJ1-5	CATSPDRVSNQPQHF	TGTGCCACCAGCCCAGACAGGGTAAGCAATCAGCCCCAGCATTTT
-	-	TRBV6-5	TRBJ2-7	CASSDQPHYEQYF	TGTGCCAGCAGTGATCAACCTCACTACGAGCAGTACTTC